The 5 T cell receptor beta chains below come from one sample, sequenced in a study of T cell clones after liver transplantation. Profiling relied on immunoSEQ multiplex PCR, and the TCRdb table lists in-frame clones only, not all of them. The profile covers 25,000 to 35,000 clones, with around 96% appearing a single time and about 25% taken by the ten largest. The material sequenced was CD8+ T cells from blood, taken 12 months after liver transplant. These receptors originate from a human patient who received a liver transplant. Some T cells may be supplied by the graft donor.

The chain combines TRBV21-1 with TRBJ2-7; the table's TRBD2 call for D was not verified on the DNA. TRBV21-1 constitutes a pseudogene. CDR3 length equals 18 residues. The CDR3 sequence: CASRLPVPGGFSGYEQYF. The CDR3 DNA is TGTGCCAGCAGGTTACCAGTGCCCGGGGGCTTTAGCGGGTACGAGCAGTACTTC.

The rearrangement uses TRBV7-9 and TRBJ1-1; D is uncertain. The CDR3 spans 12 residues. In germline, CDR1 is SEHNR, CDR2 FQNEAQ (reference sequence). The V end lost 4 bases, the J end lost 7 bases, and 10 bases lay between the germline ends. This CDR3 is CASSSISIEAFF. The CDR3 region has the DNA TGTGCCAGCAGCTCAATATCGATTGAAGCTTTCTTT.

The CDR3 bases are TGTGCCAGCAGCTTAGTCAGGGATAACACTGAAGCTTTCTTT. Its translation: CASSLVRDNTEAFF. The chain employs TRBV7-9 and TRBJ1-1; D is possibly TRBD1 (5 bases). Per the germline V gene, CDR1 is SEHNR and CDR2 is FQNEAQ (reference sequence). CDR3 length equals 14 residues. V was cut by 1 base and J by 2 bases, with 8 bases left in between.

This chain uses TRBV7-3 with TRBJ2-1, with 9 bases lining up with TRBD2. Trimming removed 5 bases from V and 5 bases from J; junction bases left unmatched: 16. Per germline, CDR1 SGHTA and CDR2 FQGTGA. CDR3 length: 18 residues. The DNA for the CDR3 is TGTGCCAGCAGCGAGACTAGCGGACCGTTCTCACTTAACAATGAGCAGTTCTTC. Its translation is CASSETSGPFSLNNEQFF.

The chain couples TRBV9 to TRBJ1-2, with no clear D. Trimming pared 5 bases from V and 5 bases from J, leaving 7 bases between. Germline V gives CDR1 SGDLS, CDR2 YYNGEE. This CDR3 contains 11 residues. The chain's CDR3 is CASRQTYGYTF. CDR3 DNA: TGTGCCAGCAGACAGACATATGGCTACACCTTC.